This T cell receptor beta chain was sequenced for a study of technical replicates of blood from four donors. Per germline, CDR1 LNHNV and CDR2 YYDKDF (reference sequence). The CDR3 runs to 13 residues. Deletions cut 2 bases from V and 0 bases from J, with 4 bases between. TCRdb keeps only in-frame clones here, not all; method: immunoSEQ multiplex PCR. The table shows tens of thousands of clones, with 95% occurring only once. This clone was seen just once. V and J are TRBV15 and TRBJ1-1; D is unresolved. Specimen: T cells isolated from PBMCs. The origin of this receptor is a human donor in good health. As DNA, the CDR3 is TGTGCCACCAGCAGATCAATGAACACTGAAGCTTTCTTT. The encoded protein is CATSRSMNTEAFF.